This TCR beta chain was captured by sequencing in a study of radiation and T cells in renal cell carcinoma. The CDR3 contains 17 residues. The V gene end was trimmed by 0 bases and the J gene end by 0 bases; junction bases not matched to a gene: 2. Germline loops: CDR1 WNHNN, CDR2 SYGVQD (reference sequence). The method was immunoSEQ multiplex PCR; TCRdb's version includes in-frame clones alone and lacks a portion of them. This sample has approximately 90,000 clones, with around nine tenths found just once. Regarding time point: baseline pretreatment blood. Treatment: 15 Gy SBRT to primary tumor, nephrectomy 4 weeks later.

The material sequenced was blood, taken from a patient whose treatment included radiotherapy and nephrectomy. This receptor was taken from a man between 50 and 59 years old with renal cell carcinoma. The V and J genes are TRBV10-1 and TRBJ1-3; 10 bases map to TRBD1. The CDR3 nucleotides read TGCGCCAGCAGTGAGTCGGGACAGGGGAGCTCTGGAAACACCATATATTTT. It encodes CASSESGQGSSGNTIYF.